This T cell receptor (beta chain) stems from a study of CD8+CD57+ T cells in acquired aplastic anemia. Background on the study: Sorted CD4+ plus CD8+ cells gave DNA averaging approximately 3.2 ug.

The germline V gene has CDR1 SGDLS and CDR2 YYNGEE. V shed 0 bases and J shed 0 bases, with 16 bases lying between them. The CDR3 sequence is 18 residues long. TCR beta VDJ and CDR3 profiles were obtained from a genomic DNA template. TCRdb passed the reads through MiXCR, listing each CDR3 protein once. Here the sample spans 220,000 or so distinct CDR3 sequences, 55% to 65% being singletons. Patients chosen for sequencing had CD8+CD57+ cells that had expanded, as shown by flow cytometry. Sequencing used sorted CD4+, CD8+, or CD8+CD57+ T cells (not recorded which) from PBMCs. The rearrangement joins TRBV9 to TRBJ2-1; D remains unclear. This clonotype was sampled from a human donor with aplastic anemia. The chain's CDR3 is CASSVDPKMASSYNEQFF. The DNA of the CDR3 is TGTGCCAGCAGCGTAGATCCCAAGATGGCGAGCTCCTACAATGAGCAGTTCTTC.